The 26 T cell receptor beta chains reported below all come from one sample, sequenced in a study of CD8 T cells in Susac syndrome. Random hexamers served to reverse transcribe roughly 0.45 to 1 ug RNA. TCRdb ran MiXCR on the immunoSEQ multiplex PCR reads and lists one entry per CDR3 protein. The table lists about 110,000 distinct CDR3 sequences, 96% of them singletons. The sample taken for sequencing was CD4+ T cells from PBMCs. The receptors originated from a human donor in good health.

The chain employs TRBV29-1 and TRBJ1-5, with a possible D match to TRBD1 (6 bases). CDR3 size: 13 residues. The ends were cut back, 7 bases at V and 3 bases at J, with 13 bases in the middle. CDR1 is SQVTM and CDR2 is ANQGSEA in the germline V gene. CDR3 sequence: CSAVQGDNQPQHF. The CDR3 region has the DNA TGCAGCGCGGTACAGGGAGACAATCAGCCCCAGCATTTT.

The chain carries TRBV29-1 and TRBJ1-1; no firm D call. This CDR3 is 10 amino acids long. Germline values: CDR1 SQVTM, CDR2 ANQGSEA. Deletions cut 7 bases from V and 3 bases from J, with 6 bases between. CDR3 region: CSGLYTEAFF. The DNA for the CDR3 is TGCAGCGGCCTCTACACTGAAGCTTTCTTT. Full variable domain (remainder filled in from reference TRBV29-1 and TRBJ1-1): SAVISQKPSRDICQRGTSLTIQCQVDSQVTMMFWYRQQPGQSLTLIATANQGSEATYESGFVIDKFPISRPNLTFSTLTVSNMSPEDSSIYLCSGLYTEAFFGQGTRLTVV.

The V call is TRBV6-2 or TRBV6-3, the J call TRBJ2-7; possibly TRBD2 for D (5 bases). There are 11 residues in the CDR3. Trimming cost V 5 bases and J 6 bases, with 8 bases left between them. The germline gives CDR1 MNHEY, CDR2 SVGEGT. The CDR3, as DNA: TGTGCCAGCAGTACAAGCGGCGAGCAGTACTTC. The encoded protein is CASSTSGEQYF.

V gene TRBV23-1 combines with J gene TRBJ2-1, with D possibly TRBD2 on 5 matching bases. TRBV23-1 carries the ORF label, with uncertain function. V lost 2 bases and J lost 8, with 34 bases in between. The CDR3 totals 21 residues. The DNA of the CDR3 is TGCGCCAGCAGTCAAGGGAACCCCCGCGTCGCCCGGGAAGGCGGTCAGCATGAGCAGTTCTTC. It codes for CASSQGNPRVAREGGQHEQFF.

This clonotype was seen a single time. The chain is built from TRBV19 and TRBJ2-2, with 10 positions matching TRBD2. The trim removed 3 bases at V and 7 bases at J, leaving 8 bases unmatched. The germline V gene encodes CDR1 LNHDA and CDR2 SQIVND (reference sequence). The CDR3 has 16 residues. In nucleotides, the CDR3 is TGTGCCAGTAGTATTGGCACTAGCGGGATGGGCGGGGAGCTGTTTTTT. Residues: CASSIGTSGMGGELFF.

This CDR3 is CSVQGGLGYTF. CDR3 sequence (DNA): TGCAGCGTTCAGGGTGGACTGGGCTACACCTTC. The chain has TRBV29-1 and TRBJ1-2; TRBD1 is a possible D gene (5 bases). CDR1 is SQVTM and CDR2 is ANQGSEA in the germline V gene. The V end was cut by 5 bases, the J end by 8 bases, with 12 bases between. This CDR3 comprises 11 residues.

This clonotype was detected only once. The chain combines TRBV5-4 with TRBJ2-7; possibly TRBD1 or TRBD2 for D (6 bases each). Trimming removed 4 bases at V and 1 base at J, with 15 bases between. In germline, CDR1 is SGHNT, CDR2 YYREEE (reference sequence). This CDR3 region has 15 residues. This CDR3 is CASSTKTGTSYEQYF. Here the CDR3 DNA reads TGTGCCAGCAGCACGAAAACAGGGACTTCCTACGAGCAGTACTTC.

The rearrangement uses TRBV20-1 and TRBJ2-3; D tentatively fits TRBD1 or TRBD2 (5 bases each). This CDR3 contains 13 residues. Trimming cost V 3 bases and J 6 bases, with 13 bases left between them. In germline, CDR1 is DFQATT, CDR2 SNEGSKA (reference sequence). CDR3 DNA: TGCAGTGCTAGCGGGGCCCGAATTGATACGCAGTATTTT. It codes for CSASGARIDTQYF.

The chain links TRBV9 to TRBJ2-2; D not resolved. Germline CDR1 reads SGDLS; CDR2 reads YYNGEE. This CDR3 contains 15 residues. Trimming pared 2 bases from V and 3 bases from J, leaving 11 bases between. DNA of the CDR3: TGTGCCAGCAGCGTCGAGCCACAGTACACCGGGGAGCTGTTTTTT. Its protein is CASSVEPQYTGELFF.

The chain is built from TRBV27 and TRBJ1-2, with D possibly being TRBD1 (6 bases). The germline CDR1 and CDR2 sequences are MNHEY and SMNVEV (reference sequence). The CDR3 consists of 13 residues. V was cut by 8 bases and J by 1 base, with 11 bases left in between. The CDR3 sequence: CASAGVGNYGYTF. As DNA, the CDR3 is TGTGCCAGCGCAGGGGTGGGTAACTATGGCTACACCTTC.

The CDR3 sequence: CAWTPGGPGNSPLHF. DNA of the CDR3: TGTGCCTGGACCCCAGGGGGACCTGGGAATTCACCCCTCCACTTT. The J gene is TRBJ1-6, the V gene TRBV30; TRBD1 matches 7 bases. J was trimmed by 7 bases and V by 4 bases; bases with no gene match: 10. Germline assignment: CDR1 GTSNPN and CDR2 SVGIG (reference sequence). The CDR3 totals 15 residues.

The chain uses TRBV5-1 and TRBJ2-1; perhaps D is TRBD1 or TRBD2 (5 bases each). Germline V CDR1 and CDR2: SGHRS, YFSETQ. The CDR3 consists of 16 residues. Trimming stripped 0 bases from V and 0 bases from J, with 10 bases between. CDR3: CASSLGGTSSYNEQFF. In DNA, the CDR3 is TGCGCCAGCAGCTTGGGGGGGACGAGCTCCTACAATGAGCAGTTCTTC.

This chain connects TRBV4-3 to TRBJ2-4, with 13 bases lining up with TRBD2. The germline V gene has CDR1 LGHNA and CDR2 YSLEER. With 4 bases clipped from V and 0 bases from J, the junction kept 3 bases outside the gene matches. The CDR3 covers 17 residues. In nucleotides, the CDR3 is TGCGCCAGCAGCCTCGGGACTAGCGGGATAGCCAAAAACATTCAGTACTTC. It encodes CASSLGTSGIAKNIQYF.

The chain combines TRBV14 with TRBJ1-1; TRBD1 matches 10 bases. CDR1 SGHDN and CDR2 FVKESK come from the germline V gene. Trimming removed 4 bases from V and 5 bases from J; junction bases left unmatched: 10. The CDR3 totals 16 residues. The CDR3 here is CASSRSTGGQRTEAFF. CDR3 DNA: TGTGCCAGCAGCCGATCGACAGGGGGCCAGAGGACTGAAGCTTTCTTT.

The V gene is TRBV4-3, the J gene TRBJ2-7, with D uncertain. The CDR3 runs to 15 residues. V dropped 0 bases and J dropped 5 bases, with 14 bases sitting between them. CDR1 is LGHNA, CDR2 YSLEER, per germline. As DNA, the CDR3 is TGCGCCAGCAGCCAAGATCACGCCGGAGTTGACGAGCAGTACTTC. Translation gives CASSQDHAGVDEQYF.

The rearrangement uses TRBV12-3 or TRBV12-4 and TRBJ2-3; D may be TRBD2 (6 bases). V was shortened by 7 bases and J by 5 bases, with 13 bases between the two germline ends. The CDR3 has 13 amino acids. CDR3 nucleotide sequence: TGTGCCAGCACACGCGGGATGGTAGATACGCAGTATTTT. This encodes CASTRGMVDTQYF.

The rearrangement links TRBV12-3 or TRBV12-4 to TRBJ2-1, with TRBD2 identical over 8 bases. V was pared by 5 bases and J by 1 base, with 7 bases of the junction left unmatched. This CDR3 region has 16 residues. The CDR3 loop is CASSPGGGRSYNEQFF. The DNA of the CDR3 is TGTGCCAGCAGTCCGGGGGGCGGGAGGTCCTACAATGAGCAGTTCTTC.

J is TRBJ1-1 and V is TRBV29-1; weak D call: TRBD1 (5 bases). CDR3 size: 13 residues. Trimming cost V 4 bases and J 4 bases, with 13 bases left between them. Per the germline V gene, CDR1 is SQVTM and CDR2 is ANQGSEA. The CDR3 nucleotides are TGCAGCGTTGGGGGGTCGAGGGGCACTGAAGCTTTCTTT. Translated: CSVGGSRGTEAFF.

The rearrangement uses TRBV29-1 and TRBJ1-1, with 7 bases fitting TRBD1. CDR3 length: 13 amino acids. Germline loops: CDR1 SQVTM, CDR2 ANQGSEA. With 7 bases clipped from V and 0 bases from J, the junction kept 5 bases outside the gene matches. CDR3 DNA: TGCAGCGGGGACAGCTACATGAACACTGAAGCTTTCTTT. Encoded protein: CSGDSYMNTEAFF.

The genes are TRBV12-3 or TRBV12-4 and TRBJ2-5, with 8 nucleotides matching TRBD2. Trimming removed 2 bases from V and 2 bases from J; junction bases left unmatched: 4. The CDR3 consists of 15 residues. The CDR3 loop is CASSLSSGRQETQYF. The CDR3 nucleotides are TGTGCCAGCAGTTTATCTAGCGGGCGTCAAGAGACCCAGTACTTC.

The V call is TRBV29-1, the J call TRBJ2-1; 7 positions match TRBD2. Germline CDR1 SQVTM, CDR2 ANQGSEA. Losses at the gene ends were 7 bases for V and 2 bases for J; bases not matched to a gene: 17. The CDR3 runs to 17 residues. In nucleotides, the CDR3 is TGCAGCGCCCAAACCCCCCTCCTGGGGACTACCTACAATGAGCAGTTCTTC. Residues: CSAQTPLLGTTYNEQFF.

The rearrangement uses TRBV18 and TRBJ2-5; possibly TRBD2 for D (6 bases). Trimming stripped 0 bases from V and 2 bases from J, with 13 bases between. The CDR3 loop spans 16 amino acids. Germline assignment: CDR1 KGHSH and CDR2 LQKENI. The CDR3 DNA follows: TGTGCCAGCTCACCACCGGGGAGGTTGGCACAAGAGACCCAGTACTTC. Its translation: CASSPPGRLAQETQYF.

DNA for the CDR3: TGTGCCAGCAGTGAAATGGTCATGGCGGCCCAGTACTTC. This sequence encodes CASSEMVMAAQYF. The V call is TRBV2, the J call TRBJ2-5, with D unresolved. The V gene's germline CDR1 is SNHLY and CDR2 FYNNEI. This CDR3 is built from 13 residues. The germline V and J ends were trimmed by 2 bases and 9 bases, with 13 bases remaining between them.

This chain links TRBV12-3 or TRBV12-4 with TRBJ1-1; the D gene is possibly TRBD1 (6 bases). Between the trimmed V and J ends, which lost 0 bases and 3 bases, there was a span of 14 bases. The CDR3 is made up of 16 amino acids. CDR3 in amino acids: CASSLAWGGPDTEAFF. In DNA, the CDR3 is TGTGCCAGCAGTTTAGCGTGGGGGGGCCCGGACACTGAAGCTTTCTTT.

The genes are TRBV27 and TRBJ1-1; 7 nucleotides align to TRBD1. The ends lost 2 bases at V and 3 bases at J; junction bases unmatched: 6. The CDR3 contains 15 residues. Germline CDR1 MNHEY, CDR2 SMNVEV (reference sequence). The CDR3 protein is CASSLQGGVYTEAFF. DNA for the CDR3: TGTGCCAGCAGTTTACAGGGGGGAGTGTACACTGAAGCTTTCTTT.

This clonotype was picked up one time. V usage is TRBV18 and J usage is TRBJ1-4, with TRBD1 matching over 8 bases. Trimming took 5 bases from V and 5 from J; bases not matched to a gene: 1. Germline lookup yields CDR1 KGHSH and CDR2 LQKENI. The CDR3 contains 13 residues. The CDR3 nucleotides are TGTGCCAGCTCAGGGGACAGGAATGAAAAACTGTTTTTT. Translation: CASSGDRNEKLFF.